A single sample gave rise to the 6 T cell receptor beta chains below, sequenced in a study of T cells of healthy individuals. TCRdb re-called the 5' RACE reads with MiXCR, one entry per CDR3 protein. The sample comprises under 70,000 distinct CDR3 sequences, approximately 14% of which are singletons, and about 16% rests with the top ten. Source of these receptors: a human donor in good health.

This clonotype was detected many times. The rearrangement links TRBV12-5 to TRBJ2-7, with 10 bases that match TRBD1. The CDR3 runs 14 residues. Trimming took 6 bases from V and 1 from J; bases not matched to a gene: 3. Germline assignment: CDR1 LGHNT and CDR2 FRNRAP. CDR3 amino acids: CASGPGQGSYEQYF. The DNA for the CDR3 is TGTGCTAGTGGACCGGGACAGGGGTCCTACGAGCAGTACTTC. Filled out from reference TRBV12-5 and TRBJ2-7, the complete variable domain reads DARVTQTPRHKVTEMGQEVTMRCQPILGHNTVFWYRQTMMQGLELLAYFRNRAPLDDSGMPKDRFSAEMPDATLATLKIQPSEPRDSAVYFCASGPGQGSYEQYFGPGTRLTVT.

A few counts support this clonotype. J is TRBJ2-2 and V is TRBV7-9; D gene ambiguous. The ends were cut back, 1 base at V and 8 bases at J, with 5 bases in the middle. Per germline, CDR1 SEHNR and CDR2 FQNEAQ (reference sequence). The CDR3 covers 12 residues. The CDR3 nucleotides read TGTGCCAGCAGCTTAGGGCCGGGGGAGCTGTTTTTT. Its protein is CASSLGPGELFF.

This clonotype was counted many times. V usage is TRBV24-1 and J usage is TRBJ2-2, with D hard to call. V lost 9 bases and J lost 2, with 9 bases in between. The CDR3 is 13 amino acids. Germline V lookup: CDR1 KGHDR, CDR2 SFDVKD. CDR3 nucleotides: TGTGCCACCGAGGCCCCAAACACCGGGGAGCTGTTTTTT. This codes for CATEAPNTGELFF.

This clonotype was seen at least ten times. V is TRBV4-1 and J is TRBJ1-1; D ambiguous. Trimming took off 3 bases at V and 2 bases at J, with 10 bases between the two ends. Looked up from germline, CDR1 is MGHRA and CDR2 is YSYEKL. The CDR3 loop spans 14 amino acids. CDR3 in DNA: TGCGCCAGCAGCCACCAATACCTTAACACTGAAGCTTTCTTT. This sequence encodes CASSHQYLNTEAFF.

This clonotype appeared many times. The chain carries TRBV6-2 or TRBV6-3 and TRBJ1-1, with a possible D match to TRBD1 (6 bases). V lost 5 bases, J lost 0 bases, and 10 bases lay in between. Looked up from germline, CDR1 is MNHEY and CDR2 is SVGEGT. The CDR3 sequence is 14 residues long. CDR3 region: CASSRQEMNTEAFF. The CDR3 DNA follows: TGTGCCAGCAGTAGACAGGAAATGAACACTGAAGCTTTCTTT.

A few counts support this clonotype. At one of its ends the junction is not consistent with the germline gene, which may arise from a read error. The V and J genes are TRBV2 and TRBJ2-5; D is uncertain. The CDR3 has 13 residues. CDR1 SNHLY and CDR2 FYNNEI come from the germline V gene. CDR3 nucleotide sequence: TGTGCCAGCGGTACCCAGACCCAAGGGACCCAGTACTTC. Its protein product is CASGTQTQGTQYF. Together with reference TRBV2 and TRBJ2-5, the CDR3 gives the full variable domain: EPEVTQTPSHQVTQMGQEVILRCVPISNHLYFYWYRQILGQKVEFLVSFYNNEISEKSEIFDDQFSVERPDGSNFTLKIRSTKLEDSAMYFCASGTQTQGTQYFGPGTRLLVL.